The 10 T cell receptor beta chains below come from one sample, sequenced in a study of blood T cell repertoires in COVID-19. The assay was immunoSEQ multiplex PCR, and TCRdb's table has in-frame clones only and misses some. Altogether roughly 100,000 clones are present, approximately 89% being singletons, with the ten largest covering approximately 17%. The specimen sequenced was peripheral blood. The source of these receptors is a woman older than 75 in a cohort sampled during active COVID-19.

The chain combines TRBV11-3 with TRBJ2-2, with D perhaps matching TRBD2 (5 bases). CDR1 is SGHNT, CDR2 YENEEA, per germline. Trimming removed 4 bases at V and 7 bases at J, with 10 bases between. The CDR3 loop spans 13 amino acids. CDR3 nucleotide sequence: TGTGCCAGCAGCTCCCCTCGGGGCGGGGAGCTGTTTTTT. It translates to CASSSPRGGELFF.

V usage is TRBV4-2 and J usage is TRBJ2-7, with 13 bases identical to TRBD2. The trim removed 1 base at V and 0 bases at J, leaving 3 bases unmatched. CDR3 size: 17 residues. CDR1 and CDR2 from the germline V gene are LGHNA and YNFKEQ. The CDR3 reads CASSQGLAGGSSYEQYF. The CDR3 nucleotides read TGTGCCAGCAGCCAAGGACTAGCGGGGGGCAGCTCCTACGAGCAGTACTTC.

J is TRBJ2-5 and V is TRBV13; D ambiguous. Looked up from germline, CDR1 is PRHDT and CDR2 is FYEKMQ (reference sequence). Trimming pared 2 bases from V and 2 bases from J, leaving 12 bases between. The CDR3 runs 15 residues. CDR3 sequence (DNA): TGTGCCAGCAGCTTAAGGCGACACTCTCAAGAGACCCAGTACTTC. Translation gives CASSLRRHSQETQYF.

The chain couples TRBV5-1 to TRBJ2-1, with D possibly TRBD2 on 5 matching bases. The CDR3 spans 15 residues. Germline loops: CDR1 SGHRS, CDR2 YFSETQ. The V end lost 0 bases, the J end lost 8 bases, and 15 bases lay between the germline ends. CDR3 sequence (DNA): TGCGCCAGCAGCTTGGCGGGGAAAAAGGCCGATGAGCAGTTCTTC. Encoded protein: CASSLAGKKADEQFF. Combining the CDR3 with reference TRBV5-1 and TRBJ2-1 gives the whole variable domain KAGVTQTPRYLIKTRGQQVTLSCSPISGHRSVSWYQQTPGQGLQFLFEYFSETQRNKGNFPGRFSGRQFSNSRSEMNVSTLELGDSALYLCASSLAGKKADEQFFGPGTRLTVL.

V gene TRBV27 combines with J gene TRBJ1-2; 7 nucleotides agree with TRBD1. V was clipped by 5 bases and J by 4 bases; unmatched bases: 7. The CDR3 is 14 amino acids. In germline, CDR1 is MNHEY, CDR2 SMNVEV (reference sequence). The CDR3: CASSRTRDSYGYTF. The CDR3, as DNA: TGTGCCAGCAGTAGGACTCGGGACAGCTATGGCTACACCTTC.

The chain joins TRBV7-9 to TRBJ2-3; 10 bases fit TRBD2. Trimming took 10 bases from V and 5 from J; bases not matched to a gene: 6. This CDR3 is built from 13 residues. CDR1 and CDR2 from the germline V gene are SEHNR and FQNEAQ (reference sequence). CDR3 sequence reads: CAIEREGGDTQYF. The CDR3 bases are TGTGCCATCGAGCGGGAGGGAGGAGATACGCAGTATTTT. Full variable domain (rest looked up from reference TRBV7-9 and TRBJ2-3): DTGVSQNPRHKITKRGQNVTFRCDPISEHNRLYWYRQTLGQGPEFLTYFQNEAQLEKSRLLSDRFSAERPKGSFSTLEIQRTEQGDSAMYLCAIEREGGDTQYFGPGTRLTVL.

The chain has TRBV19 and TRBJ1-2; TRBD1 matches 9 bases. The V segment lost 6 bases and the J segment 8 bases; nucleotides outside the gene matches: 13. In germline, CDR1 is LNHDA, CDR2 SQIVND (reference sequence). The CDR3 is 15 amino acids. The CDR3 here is CASSRDRVPSMGYTF. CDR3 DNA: TGTGCCAGTAGCCGGGACAGGGTCCCGTCTATGGGCTACACCTTC. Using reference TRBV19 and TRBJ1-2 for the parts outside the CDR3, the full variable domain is DGGITQSPKYLFRKEGQNVTLSCEQNLNHDAMYWYRQDPGQGLRLIYYSQIVNDFQKGDIAEGYSVSREKKESFPLTVTSAQKNPTAFYLCASSRDRVPSMGYTFGSGTRLTVV.

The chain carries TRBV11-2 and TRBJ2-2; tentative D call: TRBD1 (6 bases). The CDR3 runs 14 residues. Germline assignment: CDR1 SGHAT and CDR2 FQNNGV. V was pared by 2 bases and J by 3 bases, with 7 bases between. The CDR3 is CASSLKGDTGELFF. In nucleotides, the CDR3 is TGTGCCAGCAGCTTAAAGGGGGACACCGGGGAGCTGTTTTTT. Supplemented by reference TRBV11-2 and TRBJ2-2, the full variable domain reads EAGVAQSPRYKIIEKRQSVAFWCNPISGHATLYWYQQILGQGPKLLIQFQNNGVVDDSQLPKDRFSAERLKGVDSTLKIQPAKLEDSAVYLCASSLKGDTGELFFGEGSRLTVL.

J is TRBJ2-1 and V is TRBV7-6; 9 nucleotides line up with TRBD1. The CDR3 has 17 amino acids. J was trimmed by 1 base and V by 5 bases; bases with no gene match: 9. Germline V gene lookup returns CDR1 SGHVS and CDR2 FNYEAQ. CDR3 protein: CASSPTTGTGSYNEQFF. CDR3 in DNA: TGTGCCAGCAGCCCCACAACCGGGACAGGGTCCTACAATGAGCAGTTCTTC.

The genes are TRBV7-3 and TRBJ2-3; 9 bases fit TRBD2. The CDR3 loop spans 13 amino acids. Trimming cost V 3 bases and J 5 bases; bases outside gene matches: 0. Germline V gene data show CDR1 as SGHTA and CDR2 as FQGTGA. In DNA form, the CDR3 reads TGTGCCAGCAGCTTGACTAGCGGAGATACGCAGTATTTT. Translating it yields CASSLTSGDTQYF. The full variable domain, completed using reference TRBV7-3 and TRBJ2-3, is GAGVSQTPSNKVTEKGKYVELRCDPISGHTALYWYRQSLGQGPEFLIYFQGTGAADDSGLPNDRFFAVRPEGSVSTLKIQRTERGDSAVYLCASSLTSGDTQYFGPGTRLTVL.